A selection of T cell receptor beta chains follows, all from one sample in a study of blood T cell repertoires in COVID-19. Some clones are missing from TCRdb's copy, which holds only in-frame ones; the method was immunoSEQ multiplex PCR. The repertoire has about 90,000 clones, about 80% of them found once; the top ten carry approximately 6.8%. The sample was peripheral blood. These receptor sequences come from a man between 60 and 75 years old with acute or convalescent COVID-19. Both conserved end residues are part of each CDR3. A D gene is named only where the DNA matches it firmly. The size field is filled for only some rows; it gives once, few, many or a size class.

TRBJ1-1 | NA | NA | TRBV2 | CASSEQGVEAFF | TGTGCCAGCAGTGAACAGGGCGTTGAAGCTTTCTTT
TRBJ1-4 | NA | NA | TRBV19 | CASSIDRGREKLFF | TGTGCCAGTAGTATAGACAGGGGTAGGGAAAAACTGTTTTTT
TRBJ2-2 | NA | TRBD1 | TRBV29-1 | CSVMTQGAGELFF | TGCAGCGTAATGACGCAGGGGGCCGGGGAGCTGTTTTTT
TRBJ1-5 | NA | TRBD1 | TRBV6-1 | CASSEGQGTFNQPQHF | TGTGCCAGCAGTGAAGGACAGGGGACATTCAATCAGCCCCAGCATTTT
TRBJ1-6 | few | NA | TRBV5-6 | CASSLGAKHSYNSPLHF | TGTGCCAGCAGCTTGGGGGCCAAGCACTCCTATAATTCACCCCTCCACTTT
TRBJ1-1 | NA | NA | TRBV5-1 | CASSIIRGEAFF | TGCGCCAGCAGCATTATTCGAGGAGAAGCTTTCTTT
TRBJ2-6 | NA | NA | TRBV27 | CASSSLSGQSGANVLTF | TGTGCCAGCAGTTCCCTCTCCGGACAGTCTGGGGCCAACGTCCTGACTTTC
TRBJ2-1 | NA | NA | TRBV5-1 | CASSANSGEQFF | TGCGCCAGCAGCGCCAACAGCGGTGAGCAGTTCTTC
TRBJ2-1 | NA | TRBD2 | TRBV5-4 | CASSPQTSGGINEQFF | TGTGCCAGCAGCCCCCAGACTAGCGGGGGAATAAATGAGCAGTTCTTC
TRBJ1-2 | NA | NA | TRBV11-2 | CASAMQGNYGYTF | TGTGCCAGCGCTATGCAGGGTAACTATGGCTACACCTTC
TRBJ1-1 | NA | TRBD1 | TRBV9 | CASSGAPDRGRFYFF | TGTGCCAGCAGCGGGGCCCCGGACAGGGGGCGTTTTTATTTCTTT
TRBJ1-5 | NA | NA | TRBV6-2/TRBV6-3 | CASSLRGPNQPQHF | TGTGCCAGCAGTCTCAGGGGACCGAATCAGCCCCAGCATTTT
TRBJ1-1 | NA | NA | TRBV2 | CASSGLRNTEAFF | TGTGCCAGCAGTGGACTGAGGAACACTGAAGCTTTCTTT
TRBJ2-1 | NA | NA | TRBV9 | CASSVATVDEQFF | TGTGCCAGCAGCGTAGCGACAGTCGATGAGCAGTTCTTC
TRBJ1-1 | NA | TRBD1 | TRBV15 | CATSFLDRAGTEAFF | TGTGCCACCAGCTTTTTGGACAGGGCCGGCACTGAAGCTTTCTTT
TRBJ1-2 | NA | TRBD1 | TRBV5-6 | CASSTQGQGRNDGYTF | TGTGCCAGCAGCACGCAGGGACAGGGGAGGAACGATGGCTACACCTTC
TRBJ2-5 | NA | NA | TRBV5-1 | CASSLGGYQETQYF | TGCGCCAGCAGCTTGGGAGGGTACCAAGAGACCCAGTACTTC
TRBJ2-3 | once | TRBD2 | TRBV11-3 | CASSSSGFTDTQYF | TGTGCCAGCAGCTCTAGCGGGTTCACAGATACGCAGTATTTT
TRBJ2-3 | many | TRBD2 | TRBV9 | CASSASGTSATDTQYF | TGTGCCAGCAGCGCTTCCGGGACTAGCGCCACAGATACGCAGTATTTT
TRBJ2-2 | once | TRBD2 | TRBV9 | CASSVVPGGGELFF | TGTGCCAGCAGCGTAGTTCCGGGGGGCGGGGAGCTGTTTTTT
TRBJ2-7 | NA | NA | TRBV24-1 | CATSARTPGPFYEQYF | TGTGCCACCAGTGCCCGAACCCCAGGCCCTTTCTACGAGCAGTACTTC
TRBJ2-7 | NA | TRBD1 | TRBV19 | CASSLQGFENEQYF | TGTGCCAGTAGTTTACAGGGGTTTGAAAACGAGCAGTACTTC
TRBJ2-3 | NA | TRBD2 | TRBV30 | CAWSTLAGGTDTQYF | TGTGCCTGGAGTACACTAGCGGGGGGCACAGATACGCAGTATTTT
TRBJ1-2 | NA | TRBD1 | TRBV28 | CASSGNRGLGYGYTF | TGTGCCAGCAGTGGAAACAGGGGGCTTGGCTATGGCTACACCTTC
TRBJ2-5 | NA | NA | TRBV24-1 | CATSDILGSAETQYF | TGTGCCACCAGTGATATTCTAGGTAGTGCAGAGACCCAGTACTTC
TRBJ2-3 | NA | TRBD2 | TRBV20-1 | CSASPAGGLTDTQYF | TGCAGTGCTAGTCCAGCGGGGGGCCTTACAGATACGCAGTATTTT
TRBJ1-5 | NA | TRBD1 | TRBV19 | CASSTGQGNQPQHF | TGTGCCAGTAGTACAGGACAGGGGAATCAGCCCCAGCATTTT
TRBJ1-2 | NA | NA | TRBV9 | CASSVGGGMYGYTF | TGTGCCAGCAGCGTAGGCGGAGGGATGTATGGCTACACCTTC
TRBJ2-1 | NA | NA | TRBV25-1 | CASETTVFYNEQFF | TGTGCCAGTGAGACGACAGTTTTCTACAATGAGCAGTTCTTC
TRBJ1-2 | NA | NA | TRBV12-3/TRBV12-4 | CASSSGVGYTF | TGTGCCAGCAGTTCAGGGGTAGGCTACACCTTC
TRBJ1-1 | NA | NA | TRBV11-2 | CASSLGRWGEYTEAFF | TGTGCCAGCAGCTTAGGTAGGTGGGGCGAGTATACTGAAGCTTTCTTT
TRBJ2-3 | once | NA | TRBV7-2 | CASSPTPHREDTQYF | TGTGCCAGCAGCCCCACCCCGCACAGGGAAGATACGCAGTATTTT
TRBJ2-1 | NA | NA | TRBV15 | CATSNGGEQFF | TGTGCCACCAGCAACGGGGGTGAGCAGTTCTTC
TRBJ1-5 | NA | TRBD1 | TRBV19 | CASRGTGDLSEGQPQHF | TGTGCCAGTAGGGGGACAGGGGATTTAAGCGAGGGTCAGCCCCAGCATTTT
TRBJ1-1 | once | TRBD1 | TRBV3-1/TRBV3-2 | CASSQFWDRANTEAFF | TGTGCCAGCAGCCAATTCTGGGACAGGGCGAACACTGAAGCTTTCTTT
TRBJ1-2 | NA | TRBD1 | TRBV3-1/TRBV3-2 | CASSYSETGTYGYTF | TGTGCCAGCAGCTATAGCGAGACAGGGACCTATGGCTACACCTTC
TRBJ1-1 | NA | TRBD1 | TRBV11-2 | CASSSSTGKAFF | TGTGCCAGCAGCTCCTCGACAGGGAAAGCTTTCTTT
TRBJ2-5 | once | NA | TRBV2 | CASNGLFQETQYF | TGTGCCAGCAATGGACTTTTTCAGGAGACCCAGTACTTC
TRBJ2-1 | NA | TRBD2 | TRBV18 | CASSPRLAGQKAGFSYNEQFF | TGTGCCAGCTCACCAAGGTTAGCGGGGCAAAAGGCCGGTTTCTCCTACAATGAGCAGTTCTTC
TRBJ2-2 | once | TRBD2 | TRBV19 | CASSITSGSTGELFF | TGTGCCAGTAGTATAACTAGCGGTTCCACCGGGGAGCTGTTTTTT
TRBJ1-2 | NA | NA | TRBV15 | CATSRDPGQWNYGYTF | TGTGCCACCAGCAGAGACCCAGGGCAGTGGAACTATGGCTACACCTTC
TRBJ1-5 | once | NA | TRBV19 | CATKNREGQPQHF | TGTGCCACCAAGAACAGGGAAGGTCAGCCCCAGCATTTT
TRBJ1-4 | NA | NA | TRBV6-5 | CASSYSRGNNEKLFF | TGTGCCAGCAGTTACTCTCGGGGTAATAATGAAAAACTGTTTTTT
TRBJ1-3 | NA | NA | TRBV18 | CASSPVLLRGGGNTIYF | TGTGCCAGCTCACCAGTCTTACTTCGGGGTGGTGGAAACACCATATATTTT
TRBJ1-1 | NA | NA | TRBV9 | CASSQMTEAFF | TGTGCCAGCAGCCAGATGACTGAAGCTTTCTTT
TRBJ2-2 | NA | NA | TRBV10-2 | CASNNGGTGELFF | TGCGCCAGCAACAACGGGGGTACCGGGGAGCTGTTTTTT